Shown below are 27 T cell receptor beta chains from a single sample sequenced in a study of cytomegalovirus exposure and HLA in healthy donors. The PCR used 60 Vbeta and 13 Jbeta primers. Clones were read by immunoSEQ multiplex PCR, and TCRdb kept only the in-frame ones, dropping some. Among some 150,000 clones listed, roughly 79% were seen once. Sequences were obtained from PBMCs. These receptor sequences come from a man aged 25-45 years in good health and CMV-seropositive.

This clone has only a few counts. The chain links TRBV4-2 to TRBJ1-4; no firm D call. The V end was cut by 1 base, the J end by 8 bases, with 14 bases between. The germline gives CDR1 LGHNA, CDR2 YNFKEQ. The CDR3 is 15 amino acids. CDR3 coding DNA: TGTGCCAGCAGCCAAGGCCCTCCTATCAACGAAAAACTGTTTTTT. Protein product: CASSQGPPINEKLFF.

This chain uses TRBV4-2 with TRBJ1-1; unclear D gene. Trimming removed 7 bases from V and 0 bases from J, with 21 bases in between. The CDR3 length is 17 residues. Germline V gene data show CDR1 as LGHNA and CDR2 as YNFKEQ. CDR3 region: CASTREPRGRLNTEAFF. The CDR3 DNA sequence: TGTGCCAGCACCCGGGAGCCTAGAGGCCGGCTGAACACTGAAGCTTTCTTT.

V gene TRBV30 combines with J gene TRBJ2-3; no definite D call. V lost 1 base and J lost 4, with 3 bases in between. Germline CDR1 GTSNPN, CDR2 SVGIG (reference sequence). The CDR3 runs 11 residues. Here the CDR3 DNA reads TGTGCCTGGAGTGCAGCAGATACGCAGTATTTT. Amino acids: CAWSAADTQYF.

Here the CDR3 reads CAQRREVQETQYF. The CDR3 DNA sequence: TGTGCACAGAGGCGGGAGGTGCAAGAGACCCAGTACTTC. The chain combines TRBV2 with TRBJ2-5; 8 bases line up with TRBD2. CDR3 size: 13 residues. From germline, CDR1 is SNHLY and CDR2 FYNNEI.

The chain recombines TRBV21-1 with TRBJ2-2; the listed D gene, TRBD1, was not tested against the DNA. TRBV21-1 is a pseudogene. This CDR3 region has 17 residues. The CDR3 DNA reads TGTGCCAGCAGCACCCTTCAGGACAGGGGGATCACCGGGGAGCTGTTTTTT. Residues: CASSTLQDRGITGELFF.

CDR3 bases: TGTGCCAGCAGCTCGGGATTCGTCCAAGAGACCCAGTACTTC. This sequence encodes CASSSGFVQETQYF. The chain links TRBV5-5 to TRBJ2-5, with D perhaps matching TRBD2 (5 bases). CDR1 is SGHKS, CDR2 YYEKEE, per germline (reference sequence). The ends were cut back, 3 bases at V and 1 base at J, with 10 bases in the middle. The CDR3 length is 14 residues. Looking up the rest from reference TRBV5-5 and TRBJ2-5 gives the full variable domain: DAGVTQSPTHLIKTRGQQVTLRCSPISGHKSVSWYQQVLGQGPQFIFQYYEKEERGRGNFPDRFSARQFPNYSSELNVNALLLGDSALYLCASSSGFVQETQYFGPGTRLLVL.

The chain recombines TRBV18 with TRBJ1-1; 7 nucleotides line up with TRBD1. Germline CDR1 is KGHSH and CDR2 is LQKENI. V shed 1 base and J 5 bases; nucleotides not matched to a gene: 7. The CDR3 is 15 amino acids. CDR3 residues: CASSPRERGQTEAFF. The CDR3 nucleotides are TGTGCCAGCTCACCACGGGAAAGGGGGCAAACTGAAGCTTTCTTT.

The chain carries TRBV5-6 and TRBJ2-3; D is uncertain. Trimming stripped 4 bases from V and 8 bases from J, with 8 bases between. CDR3 length: 11 amino acids. Looked up from germline, CDR1 is SGHDT and CDR2 is YYEEEE. The CDR3 spells CASSALGTQYF. CDR3 DNA sequence: TGTGCCAGCAGCGCCCTCGGTACGCAGTATTTT.

CDR3: CASSPQGLYYEQYF. The CDR3 DNA reads TGTGCCAGCAGTCCGCAGGGCCTTTACTACGAGCAGTACTTC. The genes are TRBV5-6 and TRBJ2-7, with D possibly TRBD1 on 5 matching bases. Germline V gives CDR1 SGHDT, CDR2 YYEEEE. V was clipped by 5 bases and J by 3 bases, with 15 bases between them. This CDR3 has 14 amino acids.

This clone turned up a few times. This chain connects TRBV6-6 to TRBJ2-2, with a tentative D call TRBD1 (6 bases). V shed 6 bases and J shed 1 base, with 12 bases lying between them. The CDR3 is 15 amino acids. From germline, CDR1 is MNHNY and CDR2 SVGAGI (reference sequence). CDR3 DNA sequence: TGTGCCAGCAGCTCGGGACACCTGAACACCGGGGAGCTGTTTTTT. Translated: CASSSGHLNTGELFF.

The V call is TRBV10-1, the J call TRBJ2-7; TRBD1 aligns across 9 bases. Germline V gene lookup returns CDR1 WNHNN and CDR2 SYGVQD (reference sequence). With 0 bases clipped from V and 4 bases from J, the junction kept 4 bases outside the gene matches. This CDR3 has 15 residues. Here the CDR3 reads CASSESTGGRYEQYF. CDR3 nucleotide sequence: TGCGCCAGCAGTGAGTCCACAGGGGGCCGATACGAGCAGTACTTC.

This rearrangement joins TRBV2 to TRBJ1-1; 8 positions match TRBD1. Trimming at V came to 6 bases and at J to 4 bases, leaving 10 bases not matched to a gene. Germline V gene sequence: CDR1 SNHLY, CDR2 FYNNEI. This CDR3 is 15 amino acids long. Here the CDR3 DNA reads TGTGCCAGCAGATGGAACGGAGACAGGGGCACTGAAGCTTTCTTT. Translating gives CASRWNGDRGTEAFF.

V is TRBV28 and J is TRBJ1-1; 7 nucleotides line up with TRBD1. CDR3 length: 15 residues. The trim removed 7 bases at V and 1 base at J, leaving 9 bases unmatched. Germline V gene sequence: CDR1 MDHEN, CDR2 SYDVKM. In DNA form, the CDR3 reads TGTGCCAGCAATCCCTCGACAGGGAGGAACACTGAAGCTTTCTTT. This gives the protein CASNPSTGRNTEAFF.

The rearrangement joins TRBV30 to TRBJ2-2; D unresolved. Germline V lookup: CDR1 GTSNPN, CDR2 SVGIG (reference sequence). Between the trimmed V and J ends, which lost 2 bases and 2 bases, there was a span of 12 bases. This CDR3 contains 15 residues. This CDR3 is CAWSRLGLNTGELFF. For the CDR3, the DNA is TGTGCCTGGAGTCGACTGGGTCTTAACACCGGGGAGCTGTTTTTT.

This clone turned up a few times. This sequence joins TRBV5-6 and TRBJ2-7; TRBD1 aligns across 8 bases. Germline V gene lookup returns CDR1 SGHDT and CDR2 YYEEEE. The CDR3 consists of 16 residues. The ends lost 0 bases at V and 2 bases at J; junction bases unmatched: 7. CDR3 in DNA: TGTGCCAGCAGCTTGGCGAGCTTGACAGGGGCCTACGAGCAGTACTTC. The encoded protein is CASSLASLTGAYEQYF.

The chain employs TRBV6-5 and TRBJ1-2; 8 nucleotides line up with TRBD1. Unmatched junction bases numbered 10, after V lost 4 bases and J lost 12 bases. The length of the CDR3 is 13 residues. Germline V gives CDR1 MNHEY, CDR2 SVGAGI. CDR3 sequence reads: CASSSSGRGPDTF. The CDR3 DNA is TGTGCCAGCAGTTCCTCAGGCAGGGGGCCGGACACCTTC.

This CDR3 is CASSPRTGGYEQYF. Written as DNA, the CDR3 is TGTGCCAGCAGCCCAAGGACAGGAGGCTACGAGCAGTACTTC. The chain has TRBV5-4 and TRBJ2-7, with TRBD1 matching over 7 bases. V trimming: 4 bases; J trimming: 3 bases; junction bases outside the gene matches: 7. The germline V gene encodes CDR1 SGHNT and CDR2 YYREEE (reference sequence). The CDR3 has 14 amino acids. Together with reference TRBV5-4 and TRBJ2-7, the CDR3 gives the full variable domain: ETGVTQSPTHLIKTRGQQVTLRCSSQSGHNTVSWYQQALGQGPQFIFQYYREEENGRGNFPPRFSGLQFPNYSSELNVNALELDDSALYLCASSPRTGGYEQYFGPGTRLTVT.

This clone was seen more than once but under ten times. This chain joins TRBV5-6 and TRBJ2-1, with a weak D call TRBD2 (6 bases). Per the germline V gene, CDR1 is SGHDT and CDR2 is YYEEEE. V lost 2 bases, J lost 6 bases, and 9 bases lay in between. The CDR3 is 13 amino acids. The CDR3 here is CASSLGSGNEQFF. CDR3 bases: TGTGCCAGCAGCTTAGGTAGCGGCAATGAGCAGTTCTTC. The full variable domain, with the rest looked up from reference TRBV5-6 and TRBJ2-1, is DAGVTQSPTHLIKTRGQQVTLRCSPKSGHDTVSWYQQALGQGPQFIFQYYEEEERQRGNFPDRFSGHQFPNYSSELNVNALLLGDSALYLCASSLGSGNEQFFGPGTRLTVL.

This clone appeared a single time. CDR3 amino acids: CASSLVEITVSSGNTIYF. CDR3 coding DNA: TGTGCCAGCAGCTTAGTAGAAATTACCGTGAGCTCTGGAAACACCATATATTTT. The rearrangement links TRBV7-9 to TRBJ1-3; the D is unclear. This CDR3 has 18 amino acids. Trimming left V 1 base short and J 0 bases short, with 16 bases between. Germline CDR1 SEHNR, CDR2 FQNEAQ (reference sequence).

This chain joins TRBV6-5 and TRBJ2-3; the match to TRBD2 covers 9 bases. V shed 5 bases, J shed 3 bases, and the junction held 6 bases outside the gene matches. This CDR3 spans 15 amino acids. Per germline, CDR1 MNHEY and CDR2 SVGAGI. This CDR3 is CASSLQRGATDTQYF. The CDR3 coding sequence is TGTGCCAGCAGTCTACAGCGGGGGGCTACAGATACGCAGTATTTT.

The rearrangement links TRBV10-3 to TRBJ1-2; no definite D call. Between the trimmed V and J ends, which lost 0 bases and 1 base, there was a span of 9 bases. The germline gives CDR1 ENHRY, CDR2 SYGVKD. The CDR3 runs 15 residues. The CDR3 nucleotides are TGTGCCATCAGTGAGTCCTCACAGAATAACTATGGCTACACCTTC. Encoded protein: CAISESSQNNYGYTF.

This chain uses TRBV2 with TRBJ2-2; D is undetermined. Trimming removed 3 bases at V and 0 bases at J, with 8 bases between. Per the germline V gene, CDR1 is SNHLY and CDR2 is FYNNEI. This CDR3 is built from 15 residues. This CDR3 reads CASSEERTNTGELFF. In DNA form, the CDR3 reads TGTGCCAGCAGTGAGGAGCGCACGAACACCGGGGAGCTGTTTTTT.

The genes are TRBV5-1 and TRBJ2-1, with 8 positions matching TRBD1. Germline V CDR1 and CDR2: SGHRS, YFSETQ. This CDR3 is 11 amino acids long. The junction had 4 bases not matched to a gene; V was cut back by 3 bases and J by 14 bases. CDR3 loop: CASSSDREEFF. Written as DNA, the CDR3 is TGCGCCAGCAGCTCGGACAGGGAAGAGTTCTTC.

The chain uses TRBV2 and TRBJ1-5, with unresolved D. Germline V lookup: CDR1 SNHLY, CDR2 FYNNEI. V was clipped by 6 bases and J by 3 bases, with 12 bases between them. The CDR3 loop spans 14 amino acids. In DNA, the CDR3 is TGTGCCAGCAGGTCGATGGGCGCCAATCAGCCCCAGCATTTT. Protein: CASRSMGANQPQHF.

The chain uses TRBV7-6 and TRBJ1-6; 8 bases map to TRBD1. The J segment lost 5 bases and the V segment lost 3 bases, leaving 6 bases of the junction unmatched. The CDR3 is 16 amino acids. CDR1 SGHVS and CDR2 FNYEAQ come from the germline V gene. DNA of the CDR3: TGTGCCAGCAGCTTCCGGGACAGGTCGAATAATTCACCCCTCCACTTT. This sequence encodes CASSFRDRSNNSPLHF.

The rearrangement joins TRBV7-9 to TRBJ1-5; D call uncertain. V lost 0 bases, J lost 4 bases, and 7 bases lay in between. This CDR3 has 14 residues. CDR1 and CDR2 from the germline V gene are SEHNR and FQNEAQ (reference sequence). The CDR3 DNA reads as TGTGCCAGCAGCTTAGCAGGGAGTAATCAGCCCCAGCATTTT. Protein product: CASSLAGSNQPQHF.

V and J are TRBV21-1 and TRBJ1-3; the listed D gene, TRBD1, was not tested against the DNA. TRBV21-1 counts as a pseudogene. This CDR3 region has 17 residues. The CDR3 sequence is CASSKFWQGTSGNTIYF. CDR3 DNA: TGTGCCAGCAGCAAATTCTGGCAGGGGACCTCTGGAAACACCATATATTTT.